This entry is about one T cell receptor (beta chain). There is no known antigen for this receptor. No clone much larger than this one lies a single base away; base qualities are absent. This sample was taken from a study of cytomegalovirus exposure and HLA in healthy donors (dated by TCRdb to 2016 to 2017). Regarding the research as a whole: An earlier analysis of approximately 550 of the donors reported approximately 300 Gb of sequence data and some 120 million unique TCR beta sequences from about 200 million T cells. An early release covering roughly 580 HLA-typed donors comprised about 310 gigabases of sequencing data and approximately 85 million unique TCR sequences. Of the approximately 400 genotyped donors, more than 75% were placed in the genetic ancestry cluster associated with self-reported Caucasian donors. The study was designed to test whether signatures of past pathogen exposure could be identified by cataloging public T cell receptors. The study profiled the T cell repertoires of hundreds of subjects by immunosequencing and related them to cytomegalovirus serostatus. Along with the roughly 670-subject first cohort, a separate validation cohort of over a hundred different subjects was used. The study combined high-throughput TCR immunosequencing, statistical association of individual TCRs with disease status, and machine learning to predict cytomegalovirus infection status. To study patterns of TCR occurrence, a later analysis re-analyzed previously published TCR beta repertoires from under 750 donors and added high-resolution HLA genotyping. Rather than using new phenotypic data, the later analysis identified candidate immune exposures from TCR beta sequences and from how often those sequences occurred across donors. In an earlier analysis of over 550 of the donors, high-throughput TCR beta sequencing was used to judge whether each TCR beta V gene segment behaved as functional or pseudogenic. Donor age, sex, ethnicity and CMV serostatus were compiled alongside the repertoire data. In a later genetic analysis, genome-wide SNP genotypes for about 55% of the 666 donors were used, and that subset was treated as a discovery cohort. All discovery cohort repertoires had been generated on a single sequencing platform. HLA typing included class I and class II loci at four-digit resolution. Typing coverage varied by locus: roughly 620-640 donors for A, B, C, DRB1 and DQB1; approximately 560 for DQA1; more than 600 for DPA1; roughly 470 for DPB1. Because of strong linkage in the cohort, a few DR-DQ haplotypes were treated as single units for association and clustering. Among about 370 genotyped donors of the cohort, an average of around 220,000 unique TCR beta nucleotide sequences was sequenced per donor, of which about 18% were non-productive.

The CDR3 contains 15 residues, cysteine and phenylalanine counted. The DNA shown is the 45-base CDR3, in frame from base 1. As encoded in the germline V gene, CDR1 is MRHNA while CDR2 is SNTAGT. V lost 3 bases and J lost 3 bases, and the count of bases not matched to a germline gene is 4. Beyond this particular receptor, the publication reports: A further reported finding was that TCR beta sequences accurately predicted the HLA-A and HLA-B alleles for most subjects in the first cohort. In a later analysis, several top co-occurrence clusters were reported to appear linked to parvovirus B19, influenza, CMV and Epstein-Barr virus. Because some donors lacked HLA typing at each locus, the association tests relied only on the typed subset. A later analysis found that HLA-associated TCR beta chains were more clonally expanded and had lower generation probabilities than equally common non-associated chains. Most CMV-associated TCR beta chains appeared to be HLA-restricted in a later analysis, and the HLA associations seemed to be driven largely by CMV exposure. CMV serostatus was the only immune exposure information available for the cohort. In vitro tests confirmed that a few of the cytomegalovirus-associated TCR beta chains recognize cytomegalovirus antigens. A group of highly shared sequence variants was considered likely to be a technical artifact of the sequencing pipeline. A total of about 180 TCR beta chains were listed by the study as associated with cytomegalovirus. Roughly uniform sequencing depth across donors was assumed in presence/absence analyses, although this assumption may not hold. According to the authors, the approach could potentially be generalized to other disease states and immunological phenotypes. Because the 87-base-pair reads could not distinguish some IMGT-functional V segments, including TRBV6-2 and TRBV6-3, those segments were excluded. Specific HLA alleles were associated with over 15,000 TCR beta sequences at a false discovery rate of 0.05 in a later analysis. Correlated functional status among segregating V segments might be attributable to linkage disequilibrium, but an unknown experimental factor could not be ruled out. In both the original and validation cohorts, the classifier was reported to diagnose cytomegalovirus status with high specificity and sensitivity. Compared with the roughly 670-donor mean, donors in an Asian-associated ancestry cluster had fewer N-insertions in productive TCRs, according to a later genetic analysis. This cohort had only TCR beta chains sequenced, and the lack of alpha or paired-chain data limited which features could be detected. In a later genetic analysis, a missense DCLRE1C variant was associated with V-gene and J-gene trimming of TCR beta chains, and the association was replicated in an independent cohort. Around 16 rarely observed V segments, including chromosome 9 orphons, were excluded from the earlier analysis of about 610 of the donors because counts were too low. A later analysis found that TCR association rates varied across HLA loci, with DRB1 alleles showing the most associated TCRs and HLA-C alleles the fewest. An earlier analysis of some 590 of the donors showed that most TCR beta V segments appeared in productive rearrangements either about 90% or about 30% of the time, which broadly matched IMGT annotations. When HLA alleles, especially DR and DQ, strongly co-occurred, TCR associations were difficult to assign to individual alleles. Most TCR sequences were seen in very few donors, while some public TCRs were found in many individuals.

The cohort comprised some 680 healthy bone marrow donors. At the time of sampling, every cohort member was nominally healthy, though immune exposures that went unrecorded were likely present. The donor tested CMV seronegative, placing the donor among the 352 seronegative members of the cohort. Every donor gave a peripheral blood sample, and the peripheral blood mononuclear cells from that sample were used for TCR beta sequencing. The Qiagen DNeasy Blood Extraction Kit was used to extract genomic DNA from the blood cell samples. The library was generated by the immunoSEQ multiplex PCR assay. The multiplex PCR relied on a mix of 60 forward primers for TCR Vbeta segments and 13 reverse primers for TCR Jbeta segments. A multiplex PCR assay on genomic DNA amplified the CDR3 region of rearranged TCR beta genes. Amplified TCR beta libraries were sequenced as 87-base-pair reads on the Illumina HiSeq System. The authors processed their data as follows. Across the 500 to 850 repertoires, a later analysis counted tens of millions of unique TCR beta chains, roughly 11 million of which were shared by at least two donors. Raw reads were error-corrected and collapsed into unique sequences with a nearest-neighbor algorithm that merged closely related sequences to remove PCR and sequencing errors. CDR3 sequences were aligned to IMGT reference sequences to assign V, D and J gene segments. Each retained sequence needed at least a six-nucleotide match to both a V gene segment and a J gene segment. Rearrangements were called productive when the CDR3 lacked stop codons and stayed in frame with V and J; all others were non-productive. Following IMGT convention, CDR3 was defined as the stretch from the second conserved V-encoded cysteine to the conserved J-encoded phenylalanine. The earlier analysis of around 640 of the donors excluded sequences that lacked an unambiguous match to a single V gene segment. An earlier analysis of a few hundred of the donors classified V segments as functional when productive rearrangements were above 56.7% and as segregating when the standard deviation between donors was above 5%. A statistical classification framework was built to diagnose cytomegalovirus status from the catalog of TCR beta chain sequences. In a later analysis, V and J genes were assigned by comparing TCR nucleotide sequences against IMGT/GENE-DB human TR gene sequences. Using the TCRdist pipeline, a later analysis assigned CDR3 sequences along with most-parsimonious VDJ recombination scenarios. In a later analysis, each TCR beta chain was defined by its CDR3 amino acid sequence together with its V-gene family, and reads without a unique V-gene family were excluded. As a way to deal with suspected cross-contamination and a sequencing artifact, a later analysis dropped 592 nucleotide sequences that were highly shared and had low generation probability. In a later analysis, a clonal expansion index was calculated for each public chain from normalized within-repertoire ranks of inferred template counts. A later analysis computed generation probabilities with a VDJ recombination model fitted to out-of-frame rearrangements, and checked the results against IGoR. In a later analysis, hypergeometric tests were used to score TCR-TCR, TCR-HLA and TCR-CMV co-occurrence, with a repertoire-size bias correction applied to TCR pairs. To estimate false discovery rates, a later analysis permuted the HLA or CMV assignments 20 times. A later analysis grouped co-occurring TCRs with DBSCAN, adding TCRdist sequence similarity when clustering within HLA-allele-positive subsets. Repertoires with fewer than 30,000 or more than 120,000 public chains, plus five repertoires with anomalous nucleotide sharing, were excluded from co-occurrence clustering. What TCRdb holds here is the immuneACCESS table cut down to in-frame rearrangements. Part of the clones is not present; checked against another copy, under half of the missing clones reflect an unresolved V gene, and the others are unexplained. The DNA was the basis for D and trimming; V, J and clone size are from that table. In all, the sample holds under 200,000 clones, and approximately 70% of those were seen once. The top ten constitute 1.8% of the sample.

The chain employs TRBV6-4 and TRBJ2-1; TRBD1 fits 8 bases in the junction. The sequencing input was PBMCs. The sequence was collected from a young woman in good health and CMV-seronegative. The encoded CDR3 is CASSEGTGDYNEQFF. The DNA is TGTGCCAGCAGTGAAGGGACAGGCGACTACAATGAGCAGTTCTTC.